This T cell receptor (beta chain) comes out of a study of spatial heterogeneity in lung cancer. This clonotype came up a few times. Every individual TCR cDNA molecule carried its own unique molecular identifier, which allowed correction of PCR and sequencing errors. MiXCR was run by TCRdb on the 5' RACE reads, yielding one entry per CDR3 protein. The sample includes 3,500 to 4,500 distinct CDR3 sequences, roughly 24% of them seen just once. Time point denoted: blood at routine non-recurrence follow-up after resection. Tumor, nontumor lung or frozen PBMC supplied whole RNA, sequenced without sorting. Specimen: PBMCs, collected at follow-up. The clonotype originates from a male donor with early-stage non-small cell lung cancer.

CDR3 amino acids: CSARDMQGAGYNEQFF. The CDR3 region has the DNA TGCAGTGCTAGAGATATGCAGGGGGCAGGCTACAATGAGCAGTTCTTC. The chain couples TRBV20-1 to TRBJ2-1; TRBD1 agrees at 8 bases. Germline V gene sequence: CDR1 DFQATT, CDR2 SNEGSKA (reference sequence). The junction had 7 bases not matched to a gene; V was cut back by 0 bases and J by 3 bases. This CDR3 has 16 residues.